Listed here are 11 T cell receptor beta chains from one sample, sequenced in a study of identical twins. TCRdb reanalysed the 5' RACE reads using MiXCR and keeps one entry per CDR3 protein. The sample has about 570,000 distinct CDR3 sequences; just under 10% are singletons. These data were also reused for a study on yellow fever vaccine responses in identical twins.

Source material: PBMCs. These receptor sequences come from a woman under 30 in good health.

The chain joins TRBV7-2 to TRBJ2-3; D is undetermined. Germline lookup yields CDR1 SGHTA and CDR2 FQGNSA. The CDR3 is 16 residues long. Trimming removed 2 bases from V and 3 bases from J, with 15 bases in between. CDR3 region: CASSLPSSSATDTQYF. DNA of the CDR3: TGTGCCAGCAGCTTACCATCATCCAGCGCAACAGATACGCAGTATTTT.

This clonotype has a handful of counts. V gene TRBV12-3 or TRBV12-4 combines with J gene TRBJ2-7, with 9 bases identical to TRBD2. The CDR3 has 14 residues. After removal of 3 bases from V and 9 bases from J, the junction contained 9 bases not matched to a gene. CDR3 residues: CASSFGTSTFGQYF. The CDR3 coding sequence is TGTGCCAGCAGTTTCGGGACTAGCACTTTTGGGCAGTACTTC.

Only a few counts were recorded for this clonotype. The chain couples TRBV24-1 to TRBJ2-1; the D gene could be TRBD1 or TRBD2 (6 bases each). The CDR3 has 16 amino acids. With 0 bases removed from V and 7 bases from J, the gap between germline ends came to 15 bases. The V gene's germline CDR1 is KGHDR and CDR2 SFDVKD. CDR3 residues: CATSDLQGQGRNEQFF. The CDR3 DNA reads TGTGCCACCAGTGATTTGCAAGGGCAGGGGAGGAATGAGCAGTTCTTC.

The V gene is TRBV4-3, the J gene TRBJ2-2; D is ambiguous. This CDR3 comprises 15 residues. The V end was cut by 5 bases, the J end by 6 bases, with 16 bases between. Germline values: CDR1 LGHNA, CDR2 YSLEER. The CDR3 nucleotides read TGCGCCAGCAGCACAATGCTGGGGTCGGCCGGGGAGCTGTTTTTT. Translation: CASSTMLGSAGELFF.

There are a few counts of this clonotype. J is TRBJ1-3 and V is TRBV12-3 or TRBV12-4; D is uncertain. V shed 2 bases and J shed 2 bases, with 7 bases lying between them. This CDR3 spans 14 amino acids. The CDR3 DNA sequence: TGTGCCAGCAGTTTAAAAGGGACTGGAAACACCATATATTTT. Encoded protein: CASSLKGTGNTIYF.

There are many counts of this clonotype. The chain carries TRBV6-1 and TRBJ2-2, with D maybe TRBD1 (6 bases). The CDR3 totals 13 residues. Trimming took off 6 bases at V and 8 bases at J, with 13 bases between the two ends. CDR1 and CDR2 from the germline V gene are MNHNS and SASEGT. The CDR3 DNA is TGTGCCAGCAGGAGGGACATTTGGGGGGAGCTGTTTTTT. Protein product: CASRRDIWGELFF.

The gene calls are TRBV25-1 and TRBJ2-7; TRBD2 agrees at 7 bases. This CDR3 spans 14 amino acids. The ends lost 2 bases at V and 3 bases at J; junction bases unmatched: 4. CDR1 and CDR2 (germline): MGHDK, SYGVNS. The CDR3 sequence: CASSEARDYYEQYF. The CDR3 DNA is TGTGCCAGCAGTGAAGCCCGGGACTACTACGAGCAGTACTTC.

A few counts support this clonotype. The chain carries TRBV4-3 and TRBJ2-7; no firm D call. CDR3 size: 13 residues. CDR1 is LGHNA and CDR2 is YSLEER in the germline V gene. Trimming took 0 bases from V and 5 from J, leaving 8 bases between them. The CDR3 sequence is CASSQDFSHEQYF. The CDR3 DNA reads as TGCGCCAGCAGCCAAGATTTTTCCCACGAGCAGTACTTC.

This clonotype was observed a few times. The chain employs TRBV28 and TRBJ2-3; 10 bases are shared with TRBD2. The CDR3 sequence is 18 residues long. Trimming took 7 bases from V and 6 from J; bases not matched to a gene: 19. Germline assignment: CDR1 MDHEN and CDR2 SYDVKM. The CDR3 region has the DNA TGTGCCAGCAAACCCTTTCGGCCAGCTAGCGGGAGTTTCGATACGCAGTATTTT. It specifies CASKPFRPASGSFDTQYF.

CDR3 loop: CATRLSGQETQYF. CDR3 DNA sequence: TGTGCCACCCGGCTCTCGGGACAAGAGACCCAGTACTTC. The chain employs TRBV24-1 and TRBJ2-5; the D gene is possibly TRBD2 (5 bases). From germline, CDR1 is KGHDR and CDR2 SFDVKD. V lost 9 bases and J 2 bases, leaving 12 bases between the germline ends. The CDR3 is 13 amino acids.

CDR3 coding DNA: TGTGCCAGCGCAGATCCGGTAGGACAGATGATAGAAGCTTTCTTT. Its protein is CASADPVGQMIEAFF. This chain links TRBV6-2 or TRBV6-3 with TRBJ1-1; D perhaps matches TRBD1 (6 bases). With 8 bases removed from V and 8 bases from J, the gap between germline ends came to 24 bases. This CDR3 has 15 amino acids. Germline V CDR1 and CDR2: MNHEY, SVGEGT.